This T cell receptor (beta chain) was retrieved from a study of siplizumab effects on memory and regulatory T cells. Points from the study as a whole: A minor fraction of alloreactive clones, and no more, mapped to unstimulated subsets.

Only in-frame clones appear in the TCRdb table, and some are missing; sequencing was by immunoSEQ multiplex PCR. The repertoire has about 60,000 clones, 75% to 90% of them found once; the top ten carry roughly 3.8%. Worth noting for this clone: What it binds is unknown.

Sample: memory CD4+ T cells sorted from blood. The sequence was obtained from a human donor in good health.

CDR3 residues: CASSQVGRYNEQFF. CDR3 DNA: TGTGCCAGCAGCCAAGTCGGCAGGTATAATGAGCAGTTCTTC. The gene calls are TRBV14 and TRBJ2-1; D is unresolved. The CDR3 length is 14 residues. CDR1 is SGHDN, CDR2 FVKESK, per germline. Deletions cut 1 base from V and 7 bases from J, with 11 bases between.